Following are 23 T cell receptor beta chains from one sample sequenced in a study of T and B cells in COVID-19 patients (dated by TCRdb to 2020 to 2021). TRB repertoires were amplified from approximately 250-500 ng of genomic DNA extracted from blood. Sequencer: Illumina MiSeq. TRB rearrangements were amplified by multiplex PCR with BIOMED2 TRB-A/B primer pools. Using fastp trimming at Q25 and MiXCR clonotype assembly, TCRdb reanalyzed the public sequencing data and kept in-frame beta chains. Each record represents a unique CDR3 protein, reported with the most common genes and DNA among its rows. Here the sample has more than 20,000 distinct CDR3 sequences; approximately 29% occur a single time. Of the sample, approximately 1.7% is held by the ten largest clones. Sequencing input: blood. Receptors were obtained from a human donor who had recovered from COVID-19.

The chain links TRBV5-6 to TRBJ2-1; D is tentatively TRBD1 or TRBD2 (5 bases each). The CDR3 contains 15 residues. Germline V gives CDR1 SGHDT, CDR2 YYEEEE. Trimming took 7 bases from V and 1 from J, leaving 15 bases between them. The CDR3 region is CASRRDPMSYNEQFF. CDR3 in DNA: TGTGCCAGCCGCCGGGACCCAATGTCCTACAATGAGCAGTTCTTC.

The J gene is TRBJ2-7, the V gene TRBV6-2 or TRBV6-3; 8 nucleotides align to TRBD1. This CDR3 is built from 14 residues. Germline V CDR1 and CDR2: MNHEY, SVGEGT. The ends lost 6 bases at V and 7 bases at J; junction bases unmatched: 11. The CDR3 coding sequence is TGTGCCAGCAGAAGGGACAGGCAGTTAAATGAGCAGTACTTC. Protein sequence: CASRRDRQLNEQYF.

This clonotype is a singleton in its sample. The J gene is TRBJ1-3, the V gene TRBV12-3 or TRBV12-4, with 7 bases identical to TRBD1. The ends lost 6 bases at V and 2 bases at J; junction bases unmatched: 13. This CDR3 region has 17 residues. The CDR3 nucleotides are TGTGCCAGCAGCCCACTTCCAACAGGGGTCCCTGGAAACACCATATATTTT. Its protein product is CASSPLPTGVPGNTIYF.

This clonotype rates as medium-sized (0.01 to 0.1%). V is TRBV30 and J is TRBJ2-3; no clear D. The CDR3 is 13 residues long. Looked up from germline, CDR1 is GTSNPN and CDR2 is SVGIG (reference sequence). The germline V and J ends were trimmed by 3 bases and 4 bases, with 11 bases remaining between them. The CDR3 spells CAWRVLRADTQYF. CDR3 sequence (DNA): TGTGCCTGGAGGGTCCTTCGGGCAGATACGCAGTATTTT.

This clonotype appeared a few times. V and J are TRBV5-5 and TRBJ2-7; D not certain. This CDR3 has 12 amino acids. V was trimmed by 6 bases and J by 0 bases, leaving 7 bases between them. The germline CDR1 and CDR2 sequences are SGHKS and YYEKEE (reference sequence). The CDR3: CASNWDSYEQYF. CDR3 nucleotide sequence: TGTGCCAGCAACTGGGACTCCTACGAGCAGTACTTC.

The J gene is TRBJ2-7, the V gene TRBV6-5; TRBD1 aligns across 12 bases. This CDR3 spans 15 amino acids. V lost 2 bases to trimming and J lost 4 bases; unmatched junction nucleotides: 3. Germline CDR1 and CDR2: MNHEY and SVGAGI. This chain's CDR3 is CASSYRDRGQYEQYF. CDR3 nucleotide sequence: TGTGCCAGCAGTTACCGGGACAGGGGGCAATACGAGCAGTACTTC.

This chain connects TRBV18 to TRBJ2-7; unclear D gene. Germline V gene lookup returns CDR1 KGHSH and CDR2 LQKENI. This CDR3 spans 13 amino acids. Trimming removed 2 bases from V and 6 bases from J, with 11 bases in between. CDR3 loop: CASSPGEALEQYF. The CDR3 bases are TGTGCCAGCTCACCAGGGGAAGCCCTCGAGCAGTACTTC.

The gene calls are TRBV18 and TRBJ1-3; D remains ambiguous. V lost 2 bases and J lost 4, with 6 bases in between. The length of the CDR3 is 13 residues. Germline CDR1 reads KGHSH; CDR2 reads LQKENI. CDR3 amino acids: CASSPLSGNTIYF. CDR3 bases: TGTGCCAGCTCACCATTGTCGGGAAACACCATATATTTT.

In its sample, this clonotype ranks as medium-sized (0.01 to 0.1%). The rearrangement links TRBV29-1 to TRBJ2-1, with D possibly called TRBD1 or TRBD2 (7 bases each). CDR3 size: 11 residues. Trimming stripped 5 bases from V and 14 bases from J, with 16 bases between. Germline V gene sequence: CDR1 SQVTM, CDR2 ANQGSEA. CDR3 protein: CSVTSGTEEFF. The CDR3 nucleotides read TGCAGCGTTACAAGCGGGACAGAGGAGTTCTTC.

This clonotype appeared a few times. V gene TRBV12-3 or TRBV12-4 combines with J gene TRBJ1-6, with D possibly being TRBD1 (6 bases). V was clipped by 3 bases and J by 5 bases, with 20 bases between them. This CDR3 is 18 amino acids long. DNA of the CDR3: TGTGCCAGCAGTTTTCGACAGGTGAAAAGGAAGGATAATTCACCCCTCCACTTT. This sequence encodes CASSFRQVKRKDNSPLHF.

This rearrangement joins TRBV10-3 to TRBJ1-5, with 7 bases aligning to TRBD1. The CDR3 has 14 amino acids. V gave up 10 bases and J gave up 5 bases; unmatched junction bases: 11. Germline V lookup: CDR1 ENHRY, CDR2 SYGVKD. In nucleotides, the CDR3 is TGTGCCACGGGGACCGGGACAGTTTATCAGCCCCAGCATTTT. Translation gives CATGTGTVYQPQHF.

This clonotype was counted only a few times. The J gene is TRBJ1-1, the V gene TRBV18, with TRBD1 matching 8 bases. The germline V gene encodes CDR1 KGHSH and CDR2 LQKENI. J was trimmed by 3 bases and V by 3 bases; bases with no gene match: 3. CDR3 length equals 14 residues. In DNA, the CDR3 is TGTGCCAGCTCACCGGACAGGGTGTACACTGAAGCTTTCTTT. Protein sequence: CASSPDRVYTEAFF.

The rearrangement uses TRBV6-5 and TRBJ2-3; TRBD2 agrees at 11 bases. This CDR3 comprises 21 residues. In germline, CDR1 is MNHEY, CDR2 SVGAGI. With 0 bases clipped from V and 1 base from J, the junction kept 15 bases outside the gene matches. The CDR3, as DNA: TGTGCCAGCAGTTACTCTCCGGGGGCTAGCGGGAGGCAGGCCGGCACAGATACGCAGTATTTT. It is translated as CASSYSPGASGRQAGTDTQYF.

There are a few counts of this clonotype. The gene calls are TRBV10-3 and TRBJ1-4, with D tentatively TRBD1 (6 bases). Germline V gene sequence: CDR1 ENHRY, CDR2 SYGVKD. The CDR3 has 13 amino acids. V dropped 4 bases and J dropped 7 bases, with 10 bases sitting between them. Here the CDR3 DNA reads TGTGCCATCAGTGCCCCGGACAGTGAAAAACTGTTTTTT. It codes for CAISAPDSEKLFF.

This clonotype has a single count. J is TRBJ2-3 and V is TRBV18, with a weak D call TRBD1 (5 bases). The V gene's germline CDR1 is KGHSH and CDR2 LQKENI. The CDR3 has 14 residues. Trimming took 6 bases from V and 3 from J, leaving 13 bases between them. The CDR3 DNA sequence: TGTGCCAGCTCTACAAGGGGCGGTACAGATACGCAGTATTTT. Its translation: CASSTRGGTDTQYF.

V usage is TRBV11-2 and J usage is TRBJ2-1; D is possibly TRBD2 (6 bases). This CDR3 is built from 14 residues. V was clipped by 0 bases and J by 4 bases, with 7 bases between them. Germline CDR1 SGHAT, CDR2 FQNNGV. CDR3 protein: CASSLDRGYNEQFF. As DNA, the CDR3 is TGTGCCAGCAGCTTAGACCGGGGGTACAATGAGCAGTTCTTC.

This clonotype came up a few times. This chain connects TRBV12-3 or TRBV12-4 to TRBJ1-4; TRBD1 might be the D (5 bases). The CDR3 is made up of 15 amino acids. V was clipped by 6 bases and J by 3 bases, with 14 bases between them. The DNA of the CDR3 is TGTGCCAGCAGACCCGTCGGGGGTCCTAATGAAAAACTGTTTTTT. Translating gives CASRPVGGPNEKLFF.

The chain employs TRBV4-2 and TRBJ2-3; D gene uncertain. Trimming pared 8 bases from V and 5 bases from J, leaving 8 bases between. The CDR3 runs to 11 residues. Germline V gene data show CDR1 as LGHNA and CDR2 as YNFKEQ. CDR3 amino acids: CASHARDTQYF. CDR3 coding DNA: TGTGCCAGCCACGCTCGAGATACGCAGTATTTT.

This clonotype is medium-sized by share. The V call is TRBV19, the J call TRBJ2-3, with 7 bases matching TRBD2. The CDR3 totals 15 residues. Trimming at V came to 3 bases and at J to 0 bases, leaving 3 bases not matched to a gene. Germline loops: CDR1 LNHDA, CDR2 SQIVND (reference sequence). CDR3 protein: CASSIRAGSTDTQYF. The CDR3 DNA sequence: TGTGCCAGTAGTATCCGAGCGGGAAGCACAGATACGCAGTATTTT.

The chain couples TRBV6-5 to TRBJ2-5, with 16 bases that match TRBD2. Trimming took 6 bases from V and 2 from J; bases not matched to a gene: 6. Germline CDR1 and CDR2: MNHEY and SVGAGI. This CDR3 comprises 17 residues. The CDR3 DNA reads TGTGCCAGCAGCCCGGGACTAGCGGGAGGGTTACAAGAGACCCAGTACTTC. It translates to CASSPGLAGGLQETQYF.

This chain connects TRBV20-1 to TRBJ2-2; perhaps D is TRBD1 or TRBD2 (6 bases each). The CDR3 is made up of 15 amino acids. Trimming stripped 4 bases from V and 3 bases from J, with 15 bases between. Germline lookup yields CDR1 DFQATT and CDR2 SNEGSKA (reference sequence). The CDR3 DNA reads TGCAGTGCTAAATATCCAGGGGAGGACACCGGGGAGCTGTTTTTT. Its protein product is CSAKYPGEDTGELFF.

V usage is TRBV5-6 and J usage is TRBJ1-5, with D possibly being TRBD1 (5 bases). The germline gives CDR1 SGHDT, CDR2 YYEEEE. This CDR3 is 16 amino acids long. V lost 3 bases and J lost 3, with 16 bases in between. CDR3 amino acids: CASSSIKQGLNQPQHF. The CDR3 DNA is TGTGCCAGCAGCTCAATTAAGCAGGGCCTCAATCAGCCCCAGCATTTT.

CDR3 DNA sequence: TGTGCCAGCAGATCAGGAACCTGGGAGCAGTACTTC. Translating gives CASRSGTWEQYF. The chain carries TRBV27 and TRBJ2-7; D remains unclear. Germline CDR1 reads MNHEY; CDR2 reads SMNVEV (reference sequence). This CDR3 has 12 amino acids. Deletions cut 6 bases from V and 7 bases from J, with 13 bases between.